These 24 T cell receptor beta chains were sequenced from one sample in a study of tumor and adjacent non-tumor tissue in lung cancer. TCRbeta libraries were built with three rounds of nested PCR, modified from ARM-PCR. Via MiXCR, TCRdb re-called the multiplex PCR reads, giving one row per CDR3 protein. The sample holds 76,000 or so distinct CDR3 sequences, under 70% seen once. RNA was extracted from bulk tissue without any cell sorting. What was sequenced was lung tumor tissue. The source is a woman in her 70s with non-small cell lung cancer.

A word on this clonotype: Relative to the germline gene, one junction end is altered; a read error may explain this. V is TRBV4-2 and J is TRBJ1-1; D gene ambiguous. CDR1 LGHNA and CDR2 YNFKEQ come from the germline V gene. The CDR3 contains 15 residues. CDR3 nucleotides: TGTGCCAGCAGCCAAGGGAACATCATGAACACTGAAGCTGTCTTT. The encoded protein is CASSQGNIMNTEAVF.

As concerns this clonotype: A read error may produce the germline difference seen at one junction end. The chain couples TRBV29-1 to TRBJ2-7; TRBD1 might be the D (5 bases). This CDR3 has 14 amino acids. The V gene's germline CDR1 is SQVTM and CDR2 ANQGSEA. The CDR3 sequence is CSVRRSKGSCEQYF. DNA for the CDR3: TGCAGCGTCCGACGGAGCAAGGGGTCTTGCGAGCAGTATTTC.

This clonotype was detected only once. Sequence at one end of the junction differs from germline and may be a read error. The V and J genes are TRBV6-1 and TRBJ2-1; D unclear. This CDR3 contains 14 residues. Per the germline V gene, CDR1 is MNHNS and CDR2 is SASEGT. This CDR3 reads CASSKTRANDEQSF. In DNA, the CDR3 is TGTGCCAGCAGTAAGACAAGGGCGAACGATGAGCAGTCCTTC.

This chain connects TRBV21-1 to TRBJ2-2; the table names TRBD1, a call not compared with the DNA. TRBV21-1 is tagged as a pseudogene. The CDR3 totals 16 residues. The CDR3 DNA reads TGTGCTAGCAGCAAAGGACAGGAGCCTAACACCGGGGAGCTGTTTTTT. Its protein is CASSKGQEPNTGELFF.

Comment on this clonotype: One junction end disagrees with the germline gene, perhaps due to a read error. V gene TRBV12-3 or TRBV12-4 combines with J gene TRBJ2-3; D is perhaps TRBD2 (5 bases). The CDR3 runs to 17 residues. This chain's CDR3 is CASSLAPYIPSTDTRYF. CDR3 DNA: TGTGCCAGCAGTTTAGCGCCCTATATCCCTAGCACAGATACGCGGTATTTT.

This chain joins TRBV5-6 and TRBJ2-7; 9 positions agree with TRBD2. This CDR3 is built from 12 residues. Germline loops: CDR1 SGHDT, CDR2 YYEEEE. CDR3 in amino acids: CFSSQTSGRLYF. The CDR3, as DNA: TGTTTCAGCAGCCAGACTAGCGGAAGACTGTACTTC.

This clonotype was seen a few times. The chain joins TRBV20-1 to TRBJ2-5, with D possibly TRBD1 on 5 matching bases. V dropped 5 bases and J dropped 5 bases, with 18 bases sitting between them. Germline V lookup: CDR1 DFQATT, CDR2 SNEGSKA (reference sequence). The CDR3 spans 14 residues. CDR3 sequence (DNA): TGCAGTGCTGCCGGTGGGCAGGGATCGGAGACCCAGTACTTC. Amino acids: CSAAGGQGSETQYF.

The chain uses TRBV28 and TRBJ1-5, with 7 bases fitting TRBD1. The end of the DNA is better explained by TRBJ2-3, so the J call may be wrong. The germline CDR1 and CDR2 sequences are MDHEN and SYDVKM. This CDR3 has 18 amino acids. The CDR3 nucleotides are TGTGCCAGCAGCCTCTTACCTGGGACAGCCTGGAGCAATCAGCCCCAGTATTTT. Translation gives CASSLLPGTAWSNQPQYF.

This clonotype was seen at least ten times. The V call is TRBV20-1, the J call TRBJ2-1; 12 nucleotides align to TRBD2. J lost 7 bases, V lost 0 bases, and 13 bases had no gene match. The CDR3 has 18 residues. Germline CDR1 and CDR2: DFQATT and SNEGSKA (reference sequence). CDR3 region: CSARDRTQTSGRWNEQFF. CDR3 coding DNA: TGCAGTGCTAGAGATAGAACGCAGACTAGCGGGAGATGGAATGAGCAGTTCTTC.

The chain uses TRBV12-3 or TRBV12-4 and TRBJ1-5, with no clear D. The CDR3 sequence is 13 residues long. Trimming took off 4 bases at V and 8 bases at J, with 12 bases between the two ends. DNA of the CDR3: TGTGCCAGCAGTTCAGCGAGGGATGAGCCCCAGCATTTT. Its protein is CASSSARDEPQHF.

A single count supports this clonotype. At one boundary the junction diverges from the germline segment, which might be a read error. The rearrangement joins TRBV11-2 to TRBJ1-2; 8 nucleotides match TRBD1. This CDR3 region has 13 residues. Looked up from germline, CDR1 is SGHAT and CDR2 is FQNNGV. The DNA for the CDR3 is TGTGCCAGCAGCTCGACAGGGGTTTCTTGCTACGCCTTC. It translates to CASSSTGVSCYAF.

The sample holds one count of this clonotype. Being one base from a much bigger clone, this may be a read error. A read error is likely, as this CDR3 ends without the conserved phenylalanine or tryptophan. The gene calls are TRBV24-1 and TRBJ2-3; D remains unclear. Trimming pared 5 bases from V and 6 bases from J, leaving 8 bases between. The CDR3 is 12 residues long. CDR1 is KGHDR, CDR2 SFDVKD, per germline. CDR3 amino acids: CATSGLSDTQYY. The DNA for the CDR3 is TGTGCCACCAGTGGGTTGTCGGATACGCAGTATTAT.

This clonotype was seen many times. The chain employs TRBV10-3 and TRBJ2-7; 9 bases fit TRBD1. J lost 7 bases, V lost 5 bases, and 9 bases had no gene match. The CDR3 length is 14 residues. Germline CDR1 ENHRY, CDR2 SYGVKD. CDR3 sequence: CAISSRTGAEEQYF. The CDR3 nucleotides read TGTGCCATCAGTAGCAGGACAGGGGCGGAGGAGCAGTACTTC.

The J gene is TRBJ2-7, the V gene TRBV4-1; no reliable D call. The CDR3 is made up of 14 amino acids. Germline V gene data show CDR1 as MGHRA and CDR2 as YSYEKL. The ends were cut back, 0 bases at V and 7 bases at J, with 13 bases in the middle. The CDR3 coding sequence is TGCGCCAGCAGCCAAGATCAGGCTACCCTGGAGCAGTACTTC. Encoded protein: CASSQDQATLEQYF.

Concerning this clonotype itself: One end of the junction fails to match germline, which may point to a read error. V is TRBV6-2 or TRBV6-3 and J is TRBJ2-7; no clear D. CDR3 length: 13 amino acids. In germline, CDR1 is MNHEY, CDR2 SVGEGT. CDR3 residues: CASSPLGSYEKYF. In DNA form, the CDR3 reads TGTGCCAGCAGTCCCCTAGGTTCCTACGAGAAGTACTTC.

As regards this clonotype: Lacking the conserved final phenylalanine or tryptophan, this CDR3 likely reflects a read error. In DNA, the CDR3 is TGCAGTGTTCAATACACCTACTACAATGAGCAGTTCTTA. Its protein product is CSVQYTYYNEQFL. This chain uses TRBV29-1 with TRBJ2-1; D gene ambiguous. The germline V gene encodes CDR1 SQVTM and CDR2 ANQGSEA. CDR3 length: 13 residues.

Comment on this clonotype: An end of the junction differs from the germline gene, which may be a read error. The J gene is TRBJ2-7, the V gene TRBV7-8; 15 bases fit TRBD2. This CDR3 is 17 amino acids long. Germline V gene sequence: CDR1 SGHVS, CDR2 FQNEAQ. CDR3 sequence: CASSPGLAGGYSYERYF. The CDR3 bases are TGTGCCAGCAGCCCGGGACTAGCGGGAGGATATTCCTACGAGCGGTACTTC.

As concerns this clonotype: The junction does not match germline at one end; this may be a read error. V usage is TRBV11-1 and J usage is TRBJ2-4; perhaps D is TRBD1 or TRBD2 (5 bases each). The CDR3 spans 15 residues. Germline-derived CDR1 and CDR2 are SGHAT and FQDESV (reference sequence). The CDR3 spells CASSPTGLAKNIKYF. For the CDR3, the DNA is TGTGCCAGCAGCCCAACAGGTCTAGCCAAAAACATTAAGTACTTT.

For this clonotype: At one end, the junction sequence differs from germline, possibly due to a read error. The V call is TRBV6-1, the J call TRBJ2-5; D is ambiguous. The CDR3 has 14 residues. Germline V gene sequence: CDR1 MNHNS, CDR2 SASEGT. The CDR3, as DNA: TGTGTCAGCAGTGAGCTCGGGCCTCTGGAGACCCAATACTTC. Its translation: CVSSELGPLETQYF.

Details on this clonotype: An end of the junction does not agree with germline; a read error may underlie this. The V and J genes are TRBV5-1 and TRBJ2-7, with D possibly matching TRBD2 (5 bases). The germline V gene has CDR1 SGHRS and CDR2 YFSETQ. This CDR3 is 11 amino acids long. In DNA, the CDR3 is TGCACCAGCTGGACTTCGCACGAACAGTACTTC. Amino acid sequence: CTSWTSHEQYF.

There are a few counts of this clonotype. A much larger clone lies one base from this, so it may be a read error. The chain couples TRBV5-1 to TRBJ2-1, with TRBD2 matching over 9 bases. There are 16 residues in the CDR3. Germline lookup yields CDR1 SGHRS and CDR2 YFSETQ. J was trimmed by 7 bases and V by 4 bases; bases with no gene match: 12. The CDR3 DNA reads as TGCGCCAGCAGCCCAAAGCCGGCTAGCGGGGAAAATGAGCAGTTCTTC. Protein sequence: CASSPKPASGENEQFF.

As for this clonotype: It may be a read error: a sequence one base away is much more abundant. The genes are TRBV6-5 and TRBJ1-1; D not resolved. Germline assignment: CDR1 MNHEY and CDR2 SVGAGI. The CDR3 length is 15 residues. V shed 2 bases and J shed 0 bases, with 10 bases lying between them. CDR3 residues: CASSYIISMNTEAFF. In DNA form, the CDR3 reads TGTGCCAGCAGTTACATCATAAGTATGAACACTGAAGCTTTCTTT.

The chain is built from TRBV11-1 and TRBJ2-2, with D maybe TRBD2 (5 bases). V lost 2 bases and J 10 bases, leaving 17 bases between the germline ends. Germline V gives CDR1 SGHAT, CDR2 FQDESV (reference sequence). The CDR3 loop spans 15 amino acids. CDR3 in amino acids: CASSLTGYLAAELFF. DNA of the CDR3: TGTGCCAGCAGCTTAACGGGATACCTCGCCGCGGAGCTGTTTTTT.

In its sample, this clonotype was seen a few times. A much larger clone is a single base away; this may be a read error. The CDR3 DNA reads as TGTGCCAGCAGACGGACAGGGCGGGATCAGCCCCAGCATTTT. It is translated as CASRRTGRDQPQHF. The chain combines TRBV6-5 with TRBJ1-5; 8 bases align to TRBD1. CDR1 is MNHEY, CDR2 SVGAGI, per germline. V lost 6 bases and J lost 5; bases outside the gene matches: 6. The CDR3 spans 14 residues.